Below, 12 T cell receptor beta chains from the same sample are listed, as sequenced in a study of CD8 T cells in Susac syndrome. After extraction with the RNeasy kit, 0.5 to 1 ug of the RNA was reverse transcribed using random hexamers. TCRdb analysed the immunoSEQ multiplex PCR reads with MiXCR anew, one entry per CDR3 protein. The sample holds some 200,000 distinct CDR3 sequences; roughly 90% are singletons and the top ten take 0.075% to 0.095%. The sample consisted of CD4+ T cells from PBMCs. The origin of the receptors is a human donor with Susac syndrome.

This chain uses TRBV6-5 with TRBJ2-1, with 12 positions matching TRBD2. This CDR3 region has 18 residues. Trimming cost V 0 bases and J 9 bases; bases outside gene matches: 12. The germline V gene encodes CDR1 MNHEY and CDR2 SVGAGI. The CDR3 reads CASSYSRLAGGFWIEQFF. CDR3 sequence (DNA): TGTGCCAGCAGTTACTCGCGGCTAGCGGGAGGGTTTTGGATTGAGCAGTTCTTC.

The chain is built from TRBV6-1 and TRBJ2-1; D possibly corresponds to TRBD1 (6 bases). The germline CDR1 and CDR2 sequences are MNHNS and SASEGT. The CDR3 has 11 amino acids. Trimming stripped 4 bases from V and 15 bases from J, with 13 bases between. The CDR3 loop is CASSGGGERFF. CDR3 coding DNA: TGTGCCAGCAGTGGAGGGGGAGAACGGTTCTTC.

The chain uses TRBV28 and TRBJ1-2; D remains unclear. Trimming removed 2 bases from V and 6 bases from J, with 10 bases in between. Germline V CDR1 and CDR2: MDHEN, SYDVKM. The CDR3 runs to 13 residues. CDR3 nucleotides: TGTGCCAGCAGTTTAAGGGTTAAGCATGGCTACACCTTC. Its protein product is CASSLRVKHGYTF.

The DNA for the CDR3 is TGTGCCAGCAGCAAAAAGGGGGCCAAAAACATTCAGTACTTC. It is translated as CASSKKGAKNIQYF. This rearrangement joins TRBV5-6 to TRBJ2-4, with a weak D call TRBD1 (5 bases). The CDR3 contains 14 residues. Between the trimmed V and J ends, which lost 4 bases and 1 base, there was a span of 9 bases. In germline, CDR1 is SGHDT, CDR2 YYEEEE. Using reference TRBV5-6 and TRBJ2-4 for the parts outside the CDR3, the full variable domain is DAGVTQSPTHLIKTRGQQVTLRCSPKSGHDTVSWYQQALGQGPQFIFQYYEEEERQRGNFPDRFSGHQFPNYSSELNVNALLLGDSALYLCASSKKGAKNIQYFGAGTRLSVL.

DNA for the CDR3: TGCGCCAGCAGCTTACGGACTAGCGGCAGTAATGAGCAGTTCTTC. Translating gives CASSLRTSGSNEQFF. The chain uses TRBV5-1 and TRBJ2-1, with 10 bases aligning to TRBD2. The trim removed 2 bases at V and 7 bases at J, leaving 6 bases unmatched. Germline V gives CDR1 SGHRS, CDR2 YFSETQ. The CDR3 has 15 amino acids.

This rearrangement joins TRBV12-3 or TRBV12-4 to TRBJ2-1; 9 positions agree with TRBD2. The V segment lost 4 bases and the J segment 5 bases; nucleotides outside the gene matches: 3. This CDR3 is 14 amino acids long. The chain's CDR3 is CASSSSGAHNEQFF. CDR3 bases: TGTGCCAGCAGTTCTAGCGGGGCTCACAATGAGCAGTTCTTC.

The chain joins TRBV28 to TRBJ2-7; 9 bases align to TRBD1. The trim removed 5 bases at V and 7 bases at J, leaving 12 bases unmatched. The CDR3 totals 15 residues. The germline V gene has CDR1 MDHEN and CDR2 SYDVKM. CDR3 nucleotide sequence: TGTGCCAGCAGTGCCTTTGGGACAGGGAGAGAAGAGCAGTACTTC. Residues: CASSAFGTGREEQYF.

The chain carries TRBV6-1 and TRBJ1-4, with 10 bases identical to TRBD1. The junction had 5 bases not matched to a gene; V was cut back by 7 bases and J by 3 bases. This CDR3 comprises 15 residues. The germline gives CDR1 MNHNS, CDR2 SASEGT. CDR3 coding DNA: TGTGCCAGCACTGGACAGGGGGGACCTAATGAAAAACTGTTTTTT. Translated, it gives CASTGQGGPNEKLFF.

The chain has TRBV20-1 and TRBJ2-7; unclear D gene. CDR3 length equals 14 residues. From germline, CDR1 is DFQATT and CDR2 SNEGSKA (reference sequence). Trimming cost V 4 bases and J 4 bases, with 17 bases left between them. The CDR3 loop reads CSATQKGALYEQYF. CDR3 in DNA: TGCAGTGCTACTCAAAAAGGAGCACTGTACGAGCAGTACTTC.

The chain is built from TRBV12-3 or TRBV12-4 and TRBJ1-2; no firm D call. With 3 bases removed from V and 6 bases from J, the gap between germline ends came to 8 bases. This CDR3 spans 12 amino acids. CDR3 sequence: CASSFGGNGYTF. The CDR3 region has the DNA TGTGCCAGCAGTTTTGGAGGGAATGGCTACACCTTC.

V usage is TRBV20-1 and J usage is TRBJ2-7; perhaps TRBD1 as D (6 bases). Trimming left V 6 bases short and J 5 bases short, with 14 bases between. CDR1 DFQATT and CDR2 SNEGSKA come from the germline V gene (reference sequence). This CDR3 comprises 12 residues. This chain's CDR3 is CSAARGYNEQYF. CDR3 coding DNA: TGCAGTGCCGCCAGGGGATACAACGAGCAGTACTTC.

The chain combines TRBV18 with TRBJ2-7, with 8 bases that match TRBD2. Unmatched junction bases numbered 8, after V lost 1 base and J lost 3 bases. This CDR3 is built from 16 residues. Looked up from germline, CDR1 is KGHSH and CDR2 is LQKENI. The CDR3 protein is CASSPLLLAENYEQYF. DNA for the CDR3: TGTGCCAGCTCACCACTCTTACTAGCGGAGAACTACGAGCAGTACTTC.